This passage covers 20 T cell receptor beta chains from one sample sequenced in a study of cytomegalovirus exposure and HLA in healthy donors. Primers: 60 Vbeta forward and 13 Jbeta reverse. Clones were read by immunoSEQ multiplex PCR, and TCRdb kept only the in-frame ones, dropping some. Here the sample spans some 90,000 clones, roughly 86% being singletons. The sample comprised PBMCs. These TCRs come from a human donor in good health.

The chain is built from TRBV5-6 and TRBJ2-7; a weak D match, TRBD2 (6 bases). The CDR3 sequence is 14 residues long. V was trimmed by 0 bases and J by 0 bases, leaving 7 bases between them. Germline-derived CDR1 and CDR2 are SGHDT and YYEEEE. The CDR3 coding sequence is TGTGCCAGCAGCTTGGGGACTAACTCCTACGAGCAGTACTTC. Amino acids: CASSLGTNSYEQYF.

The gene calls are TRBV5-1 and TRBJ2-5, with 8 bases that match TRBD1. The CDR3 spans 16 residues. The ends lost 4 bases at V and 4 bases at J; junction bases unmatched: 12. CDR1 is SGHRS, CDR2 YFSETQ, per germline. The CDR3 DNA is TGCGCCAGCAGCCCATCACCCGGACAGGGCGGAGAGACCCAGTACTTC. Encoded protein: CASSPSPGQGGETQYF.

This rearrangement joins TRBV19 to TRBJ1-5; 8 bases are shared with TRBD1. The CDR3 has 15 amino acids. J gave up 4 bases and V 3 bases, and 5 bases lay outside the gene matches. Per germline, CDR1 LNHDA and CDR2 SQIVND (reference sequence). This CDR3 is CASSIRQGLNQPQHF. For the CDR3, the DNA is TGTGCCAGTAGTATCCGACAGGGGCTGAATCAGCCCCAGCATTTT.

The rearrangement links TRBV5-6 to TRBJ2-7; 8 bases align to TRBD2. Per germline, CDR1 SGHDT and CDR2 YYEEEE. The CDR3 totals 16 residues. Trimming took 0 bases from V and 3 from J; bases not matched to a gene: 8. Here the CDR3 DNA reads TGTGCCAGCAGCTTGGTTGGATCCGGGAGGGGCTACGAGCAGTACTTC. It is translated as CASSLVGSGRGYEQYF.

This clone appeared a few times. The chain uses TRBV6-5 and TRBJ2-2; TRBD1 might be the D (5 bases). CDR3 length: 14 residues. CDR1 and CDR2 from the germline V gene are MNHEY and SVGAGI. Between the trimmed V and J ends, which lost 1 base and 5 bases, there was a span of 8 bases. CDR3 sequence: CASSYFRVTGELFF. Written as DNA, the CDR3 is TGTGCCAGCAGTTACTTCAGGGTGACCGGGGAGCTGTTTTTT.

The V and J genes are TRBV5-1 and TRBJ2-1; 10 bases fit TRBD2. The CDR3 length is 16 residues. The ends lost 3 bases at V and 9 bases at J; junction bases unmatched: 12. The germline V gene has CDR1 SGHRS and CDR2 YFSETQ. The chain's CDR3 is CASSWDSSGRTAEQFF. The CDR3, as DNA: TGCGCCAGCAGCTGGGACTCTAGCGGGAGAACGGCTGAGCAGTTCTTC.

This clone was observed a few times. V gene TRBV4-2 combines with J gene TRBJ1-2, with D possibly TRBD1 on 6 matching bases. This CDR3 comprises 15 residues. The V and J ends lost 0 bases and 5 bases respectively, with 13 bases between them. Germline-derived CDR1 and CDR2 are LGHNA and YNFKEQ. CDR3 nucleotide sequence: TGTGCCAGCAGCCAAGACTTGGGGGCGGGTTATGGCTACACCTTC. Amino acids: CASSQDLGAGYGYTF.

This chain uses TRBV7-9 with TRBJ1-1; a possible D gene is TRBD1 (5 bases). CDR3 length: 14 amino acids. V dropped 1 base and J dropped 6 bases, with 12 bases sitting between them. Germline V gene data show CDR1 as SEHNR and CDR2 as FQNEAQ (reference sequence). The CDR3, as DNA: TGTGCCAGCAGCTTAGGGGGCACAGTCCCTGAAGCTTTCTTT. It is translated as CASSLGGTVPEAFF.

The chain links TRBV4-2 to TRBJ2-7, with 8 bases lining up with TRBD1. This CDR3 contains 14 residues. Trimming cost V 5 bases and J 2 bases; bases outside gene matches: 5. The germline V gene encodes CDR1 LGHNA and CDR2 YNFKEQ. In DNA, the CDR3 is TGTGCCAGCAGCACCGAGACAGGGGCCTACGAGCAGTACTTC. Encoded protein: CASSTETGAYEQYF.

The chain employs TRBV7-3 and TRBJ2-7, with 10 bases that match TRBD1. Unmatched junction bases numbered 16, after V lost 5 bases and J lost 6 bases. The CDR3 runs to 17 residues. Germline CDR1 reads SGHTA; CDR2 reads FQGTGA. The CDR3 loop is CASSPQPPGTGVSEQYF. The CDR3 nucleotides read TGTGCCAGCAGCCCGCAGCCTCCCGGGACAGGGGTAAGCGAGCAGTACTTC.

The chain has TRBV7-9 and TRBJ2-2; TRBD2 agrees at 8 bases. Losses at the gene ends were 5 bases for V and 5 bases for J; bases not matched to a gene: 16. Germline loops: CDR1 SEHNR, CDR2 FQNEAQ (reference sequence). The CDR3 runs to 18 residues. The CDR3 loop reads CASSLTPPGLVRTGELFF. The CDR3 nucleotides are TGTGCCAGCAGCCTAACGCCGCCGGGACTAGTTAGGACCGGGGAGCTGTTTTTT.

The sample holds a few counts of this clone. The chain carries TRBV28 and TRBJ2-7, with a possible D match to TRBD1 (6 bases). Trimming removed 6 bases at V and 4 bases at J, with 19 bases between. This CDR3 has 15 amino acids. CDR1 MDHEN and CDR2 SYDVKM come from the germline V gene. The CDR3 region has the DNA TGTGCCAGCAGGTCCCCGGGACAAGCTCTGTACGAGCAGTACTTC. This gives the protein CASRSPGQALYEQYF.

This chain's CDR3 is CASSLGTGNSPLHF. The CDR3 DNA follows: TGTGCCAGCAGTTTAGGGACAGGAAATTCACCCCTCCACTTT. The chain is built from TRBV27 and TRBJ1-6, with 8 positions matching TRBD1. Looked up from germline, CDR1 is MNHEY and CDR2 is SMNVEV (reference sequence). This CDR3 comprises 14 residues. J lost 7 bases, V lost 2 bases, and 1 base had no gene match.

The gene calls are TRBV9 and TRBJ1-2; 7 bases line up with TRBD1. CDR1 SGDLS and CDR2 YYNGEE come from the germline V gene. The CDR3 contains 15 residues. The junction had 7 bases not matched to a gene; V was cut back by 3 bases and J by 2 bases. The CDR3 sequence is CASSGRDSQNYGYTF. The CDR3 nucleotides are TGTGCCAGCAGCGGCCGGGACAGCCAAAACTATGGCTACACCTTC.

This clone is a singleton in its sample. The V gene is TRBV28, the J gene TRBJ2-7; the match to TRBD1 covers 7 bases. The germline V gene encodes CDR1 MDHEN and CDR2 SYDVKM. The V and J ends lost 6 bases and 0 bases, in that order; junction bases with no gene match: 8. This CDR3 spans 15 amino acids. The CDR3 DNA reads TGTGCCAGCAGGGAAGGGACAGAGTCCTCCTACGAGCAGTACTTC. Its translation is CASREGTESSYEQYF.

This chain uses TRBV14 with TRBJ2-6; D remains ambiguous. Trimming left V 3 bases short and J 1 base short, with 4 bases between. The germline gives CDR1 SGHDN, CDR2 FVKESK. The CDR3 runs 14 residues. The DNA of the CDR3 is TGTGCCAGCAGCCAGTTATCTGGGGCCAACGTCCTGACTTTC. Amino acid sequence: CASSQLSGANVLTF.

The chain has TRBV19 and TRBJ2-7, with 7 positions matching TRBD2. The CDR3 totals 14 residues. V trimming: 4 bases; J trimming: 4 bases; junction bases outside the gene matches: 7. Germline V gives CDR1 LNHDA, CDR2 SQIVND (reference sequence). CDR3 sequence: CASSKSSGIYEQYF. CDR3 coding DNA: TGTGCCAGTAGTAAATCCAGCGGGATATACGAGCAGTACTTC. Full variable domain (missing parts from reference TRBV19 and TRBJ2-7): DGGITQSPKYLFRKEGQNVTLSCEQNLNHDAMYWYRQDPGQGLRLIYYSQIVNDFQKGDIAEGYSVSREKKESFPLTVTSAQKNPTAFYLCASSKSSGIYEQYFGPGTRLTVT.

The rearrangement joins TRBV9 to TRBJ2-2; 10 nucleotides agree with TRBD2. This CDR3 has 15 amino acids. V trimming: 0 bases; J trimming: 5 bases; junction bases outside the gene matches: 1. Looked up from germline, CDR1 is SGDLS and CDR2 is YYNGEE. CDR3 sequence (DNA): TGTGCCAGCAGCGTAGGTAGCGGGAGGACCGGGGAGCTGTTTTTT. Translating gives CASSVGSGRTGELFF.

DNA for the CDR3: TGTGCCAGCTCACCTGGGGAGTGGGCCAATGATTCACCCCTCCACTTT. Translating it yields CASSPGEWANDSPLHF. V is TRBV18 and J is TRBJ1-6; D is unclear. Germline lookup yields CDR1 KGHSH and CDR2 LQKENI. Trimming stripped 3 bases from V and 8 bases from J, with 17 bases between. The CDR3 runs 16 residues.

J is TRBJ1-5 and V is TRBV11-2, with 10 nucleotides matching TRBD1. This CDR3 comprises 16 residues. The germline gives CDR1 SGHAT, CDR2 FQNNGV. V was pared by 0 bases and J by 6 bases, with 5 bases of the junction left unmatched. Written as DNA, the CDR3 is TGTGCCAGCAGCTTAGATGCCGGGACAGGGGTTCAGCCCCAGCATTTT. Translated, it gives CASSLDAGTGVQPQHF.